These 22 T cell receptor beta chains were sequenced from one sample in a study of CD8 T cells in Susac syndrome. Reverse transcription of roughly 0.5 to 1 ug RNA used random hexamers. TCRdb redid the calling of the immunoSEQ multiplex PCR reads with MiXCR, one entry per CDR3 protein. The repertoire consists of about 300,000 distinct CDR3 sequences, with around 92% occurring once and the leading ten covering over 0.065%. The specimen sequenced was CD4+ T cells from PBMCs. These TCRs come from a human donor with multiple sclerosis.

The CDR3 DNA sequence: TGTGCCAGCAGCCAAGAGAGGGCTGTCTACAATGAGCAGTTCTTC. It codes for CASSQERAVYNEQFF. The rearrangement joins TRBV3-1 to TRBJ2-1; tentative D call: TRBD2 (5 bases). The CDR3 contains 15 residues. Trimming cost V 0 bases and J 3 bases, with 9 bases left between them. Germline values: CDR1 LGHDT, CDR2 YNNKEL (reference sequence).

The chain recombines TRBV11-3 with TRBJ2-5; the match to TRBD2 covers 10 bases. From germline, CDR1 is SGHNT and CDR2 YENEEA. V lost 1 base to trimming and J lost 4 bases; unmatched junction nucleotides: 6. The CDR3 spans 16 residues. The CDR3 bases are TGTGCCAGCAGCTTAGTAGCGGGAGGAGCCCGAGAGACCCAGTACTTC. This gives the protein CASSLVAGGARETQYF. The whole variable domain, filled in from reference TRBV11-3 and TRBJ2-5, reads EAGVVQSPRYKIIEKKQPVAFWCNPISGHNTLYWYLQNLGQGPELLIRYENEEAVDDSQLPKDRFSAERLKGVDSTLKIQPAELGDSAVYLCASSLVAGGARETQYFGPGTRLLVL.

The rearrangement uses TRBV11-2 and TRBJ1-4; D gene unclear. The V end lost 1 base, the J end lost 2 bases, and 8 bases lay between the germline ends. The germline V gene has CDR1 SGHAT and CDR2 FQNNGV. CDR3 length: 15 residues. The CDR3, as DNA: TGTGCCAGCAGCTTAGTGGGAGGGACTAATGAAAAACTGTTTTTT. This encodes CASSLVGGTNEKLFF. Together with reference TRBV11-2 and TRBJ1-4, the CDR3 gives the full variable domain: EAGVAQSPRYKIIEKRQSVAFWCNPISGHATLYWYQQILGQGPKLLIQFQNNGVVDDSQLPKDRFSAERLKGVDSTLKIQPAKLEDSAVYLCASSLVGGTNEKLFFGSGTQLSVL.

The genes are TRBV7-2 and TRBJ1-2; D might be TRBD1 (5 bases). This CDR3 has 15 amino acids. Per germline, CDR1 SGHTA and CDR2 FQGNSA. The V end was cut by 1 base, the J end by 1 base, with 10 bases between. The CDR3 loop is CASSLDPGLNYGYTF. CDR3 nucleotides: TGTGCCAGCAGCTTAGATCCGGGACTTAACTATGGCTACACCTTC.

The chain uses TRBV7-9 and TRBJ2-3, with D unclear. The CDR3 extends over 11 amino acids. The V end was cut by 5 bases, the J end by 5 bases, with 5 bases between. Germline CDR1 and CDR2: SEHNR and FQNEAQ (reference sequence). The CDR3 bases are TGTGCCAGCAGCCACAGAGATACGCAGTATTTT. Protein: CASSHRDTQYF.

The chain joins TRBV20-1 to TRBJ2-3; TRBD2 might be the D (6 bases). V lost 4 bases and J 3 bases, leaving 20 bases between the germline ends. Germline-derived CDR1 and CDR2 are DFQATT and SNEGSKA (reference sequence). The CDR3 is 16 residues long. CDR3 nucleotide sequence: TGCAGTGCTATTTCTGACGGGGCAGGGAGGACAGATACGCAGTATTTT. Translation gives CSAISDGAGRTDTQYF.

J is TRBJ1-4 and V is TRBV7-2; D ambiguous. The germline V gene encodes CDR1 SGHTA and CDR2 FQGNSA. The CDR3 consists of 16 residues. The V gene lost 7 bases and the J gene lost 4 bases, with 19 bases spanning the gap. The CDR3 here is CASTPGGRSRNEKLFF. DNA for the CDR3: TGTGCCAGCACCCCCGGCGGCAGAAGCCGTAATGAAAAACTGTTTTTT.

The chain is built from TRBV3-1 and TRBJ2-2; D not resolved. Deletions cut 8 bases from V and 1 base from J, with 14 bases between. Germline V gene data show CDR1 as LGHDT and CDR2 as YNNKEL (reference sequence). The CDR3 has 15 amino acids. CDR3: CASGGLAQNTGELFF. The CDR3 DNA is TGTGCCAGCGGCGGCCTTGCACAGAACACCGGGGAGCTGTTTTTT.

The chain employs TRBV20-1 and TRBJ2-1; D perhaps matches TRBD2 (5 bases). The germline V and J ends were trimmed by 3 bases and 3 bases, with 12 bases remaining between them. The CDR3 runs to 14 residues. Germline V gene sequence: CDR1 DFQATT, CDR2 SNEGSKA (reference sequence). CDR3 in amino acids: CSASRASSYNEQFF. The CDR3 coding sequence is TGCAGTGCTAGTAGGGCTAGCAGCTACAATGAGCAGTTCTTC.

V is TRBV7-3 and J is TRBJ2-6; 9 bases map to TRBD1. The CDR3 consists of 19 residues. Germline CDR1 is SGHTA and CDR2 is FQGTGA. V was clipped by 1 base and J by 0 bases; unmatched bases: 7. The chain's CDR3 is CASSLISGTGSSGANVLTF. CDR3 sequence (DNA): TGTGCCAGCAGCTTAATTTCAGGGACAGGGAGCTCTGGGGCCAACGTCCTGACTTTC. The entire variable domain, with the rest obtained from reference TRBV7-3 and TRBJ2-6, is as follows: GAGVSQTPSNKVTEKGKYVELRCDPISGHTALYWYRQSLGQGPEFLIYFQGTGAADDSGLPNDRFFAVRPEGSVSTLKIQRTERGDSAVYLCASSLISGTGSSGANVLTFGAGSRLTVL.

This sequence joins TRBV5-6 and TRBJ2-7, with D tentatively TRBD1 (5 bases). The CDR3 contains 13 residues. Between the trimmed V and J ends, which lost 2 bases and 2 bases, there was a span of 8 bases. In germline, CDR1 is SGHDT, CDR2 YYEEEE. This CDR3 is CASSFTGPYEQYF. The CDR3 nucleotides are TGTGCCAGCAGCTTTACAGGCCCCTACGAGCAGTACTTC.

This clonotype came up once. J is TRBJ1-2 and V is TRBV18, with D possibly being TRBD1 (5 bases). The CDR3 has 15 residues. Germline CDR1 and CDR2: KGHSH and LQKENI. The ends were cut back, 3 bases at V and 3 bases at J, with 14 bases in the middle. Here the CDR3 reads CASSPFRGADYGYTF. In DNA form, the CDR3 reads TGTGCCAGCTCACCCTTTCGAGGGGCGGACTATGGCTACACCTTC.

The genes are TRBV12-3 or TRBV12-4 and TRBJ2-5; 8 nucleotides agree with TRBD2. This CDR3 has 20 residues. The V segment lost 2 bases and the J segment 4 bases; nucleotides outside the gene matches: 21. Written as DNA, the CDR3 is TGTGCCAGCAGTTTATTTCTTGGCGGGGGGACCACAAGTCCTCGAGAGACCCAGTACTTC. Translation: CASSLFLGGGTTSPRETQYF.

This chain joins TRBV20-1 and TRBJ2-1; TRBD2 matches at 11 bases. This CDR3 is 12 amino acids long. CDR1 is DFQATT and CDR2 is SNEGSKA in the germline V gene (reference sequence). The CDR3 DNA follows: TGCAGCTTAGCGGGAGGGCGGGGTGAGCAGTTCTTC. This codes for CSLAGGRGEQFF.

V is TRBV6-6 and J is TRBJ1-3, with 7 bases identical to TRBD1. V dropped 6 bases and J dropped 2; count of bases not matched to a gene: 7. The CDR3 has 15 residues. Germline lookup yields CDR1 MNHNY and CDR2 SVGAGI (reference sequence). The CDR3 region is CASSSPGTAGNTIYF. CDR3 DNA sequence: TGTGCCAGCAGCTCGCCCGGGACAGCTGGAAACACCATATATTTT.

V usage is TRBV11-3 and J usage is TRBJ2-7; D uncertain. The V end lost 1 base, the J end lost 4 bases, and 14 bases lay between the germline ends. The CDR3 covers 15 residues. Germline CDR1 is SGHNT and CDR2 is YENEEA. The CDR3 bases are TGTGCCAGCAGCTTAGGGGCTGCGGCCGGGTACGAGCAGTACTTC. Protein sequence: CASSLGAAAGYEQYF.

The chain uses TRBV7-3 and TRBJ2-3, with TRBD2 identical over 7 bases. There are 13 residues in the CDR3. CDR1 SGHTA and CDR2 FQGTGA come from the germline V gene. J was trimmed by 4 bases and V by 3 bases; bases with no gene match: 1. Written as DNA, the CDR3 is TGTGCCAGCAGCTTGAGCGGGGCAGATACGCAGTATTTT. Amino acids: CASSLSGADTQYF.

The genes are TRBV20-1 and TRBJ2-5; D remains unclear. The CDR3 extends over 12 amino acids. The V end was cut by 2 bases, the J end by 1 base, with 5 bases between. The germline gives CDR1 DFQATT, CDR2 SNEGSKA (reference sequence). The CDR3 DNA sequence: TGCAGTGCTAGATACAGCCAAGAGACCCAGTACTTC. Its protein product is CSARYSQETQYF.

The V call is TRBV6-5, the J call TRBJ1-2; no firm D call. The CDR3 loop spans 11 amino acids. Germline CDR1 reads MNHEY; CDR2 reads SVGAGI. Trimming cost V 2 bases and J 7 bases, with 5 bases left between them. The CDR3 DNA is TGTGCCAGCAGTTACCCAGGTGGCTACACCTTC. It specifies CASSYPGGYTF.

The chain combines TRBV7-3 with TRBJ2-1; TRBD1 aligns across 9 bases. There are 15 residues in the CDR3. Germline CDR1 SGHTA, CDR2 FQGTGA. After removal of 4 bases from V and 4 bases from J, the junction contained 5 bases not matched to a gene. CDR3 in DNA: TGTGCCAGCAGCTCCTCCGGGACAGGGTACAATGAGCAGTTCTTC. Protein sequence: CASSSSGTGYNEQFF.

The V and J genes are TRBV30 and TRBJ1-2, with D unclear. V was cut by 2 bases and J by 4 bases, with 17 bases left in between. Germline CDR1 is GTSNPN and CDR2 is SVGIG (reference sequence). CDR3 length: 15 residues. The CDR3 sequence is CAWSLSPKSGYGYTF. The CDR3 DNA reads TGTGCCTGGAGTCTAAGCCCAAAATCGGGCTATGGCTACACCTTC.

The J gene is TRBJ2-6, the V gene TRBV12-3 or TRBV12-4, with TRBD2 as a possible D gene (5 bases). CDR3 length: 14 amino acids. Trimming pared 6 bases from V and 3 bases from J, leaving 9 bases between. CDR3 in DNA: TGTGCCAGCAGCGGGGTTATTGGGGCCAACGTCCTGACTTTC. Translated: CASSGVIGANVLTF.